This T cell receptor beta chain is from a study of monozygotic twins with inflammatory bowel disease. Study-level findings and limits: Different T cell subtypes could not be distinguished. Concordance status among twins (concordant versus discordant) showed no link to repertoire similarity, possibly from limited power.

Using TCRalpha and TCRbeta cDNA, the researchers carried out two nested PCRs that lasted roughly 16 and 10 cycles. Reprocessing the 5' RACE reads, TCRdb reports a single entry for every CDR3 protein and omits DNA. The specimen's table records a few hundred thousand distinct CDR3 sequences. As concerns this clonotype: What it binds is unknown.

CDR1 is LNHNV and CDR2 is YYDKDF in the germline V gene (reference sequence). The length of the CDR3 is 16 residues. V gene TRBV15 combines with J gene TRBJ1-2. The origin of this receptor is a human donor with ulcerative colitis or Crohn's disease, or a healthy co-twin of an affected twin (not recorded which). The sample was blood. The CDR3 here is CATSRESATPYYGYTF.